The present TCR beta chain was sequenced within a study of T cell responses to AZD1222 COVID-19 vaccine. General study findings and limits: Repertoire sampling happened only post peak T cell response. Nearly half of the spike-specific TCRs reportedly recognize variant regions that carry no mutations. Elevations in Spike-specific TCR breadth and depth followed administration of two AZD1222 doses. Clonal diversity may have been underestimated, and the donors were mostly white British, with more females than males.

CDR1 and CDR2 from the germline V gene are MNHEY and SMNVEV (reference sequence). V was shortened by 7 bases and J by 0 bases, with 15 bases between the two germline ends. The CDR3 sequence is 16 residues long. The assay was immunoSEQ multiplex PCR, and TCRdb's table has in-frame clones only and misses some. This repertoire shows 160,000 or so clones, about nine tenths found once; its top ten account for roughly 5.5%. In the case of this clone: The antigen is unknown.

The specimen comprised peripheral blood, sampled on day 0 of AZD1222 vaccination. The receptor comes from an adult in good health. The chain links TRBV27 to TRBJ2-2; tentatively, D is TRBD2 (6 bases). The CDR3 DNA reads TGTGCCAGCACTTACCCAGGGACTTCGAACACCGGGGAGCTGTTTTTT. Residues: CASTYPGTSNTGELFF.